The 5 T cell receptor beta chains listed next were all sequenced from one sample in a study of OX40 agonist ivuxolimab in advanced cancers. Libraries were prepared by immunoSEQ multiplex PCR; TCRdb keeps only in-frame clonotypes and omits some of them. The sample includes about 20,000 clones, 83% of them seen just once. The specimen comprised CD4+ or CD8+ T cells sorted from blood, sampled in a trial of the OX40 agonist ivuxolimab. All receptors come from an adult with an advanced solid tumor such as melanoma, head and neck, liver or kidney cancer.

V is TRBV19 and J is TRBJ2-1; 8 nucleotides align to TRBD2. The CDR3 loop spans 13 amino acids. J was trimmed by 7 bases and V by 3 bases; bases with no gene match: 2. Germline V gene data show CDR1 as LNHDA and CDR2 as SQIVND (reference sequence). CDR3 DNA: TGTGCCAGTAGTATCCCTAGCGGGAATGAGCAGTTCTTC. Protein product: CASSIPSGNEQFF.

J is TRBJ1-5 and V is TRBV5-4; TRBD1 matches at 11 bases. V shed 4 bases and J 4 bases; nucleotides not matched to a gene: 4. Germline assignment: CDR1 SGHNT and CDR2 YYREEE (reference sequence). This CDR3 comprises 15 residues. CDR3 coding DNA: TGTGCCAGCAGCACGGGGACAGGGGGAAATCAGCCCCAGCATTTT. Its translation is CASSTGTGGNQPQHF.

The chain joins TRBV2 to TRBJ2-7, with no clear D. The V end lost 5 bases, the J end lost 2 bases, and 10 bases lay between the germline ends. CDR1 is SNHLY and CDR2 is FYNNEI in the germline V gene. The CDR3 spans 13 residues. For the CDR3, the DNA is TGTGCCAGCAGTTCCGACACGACCTACGAGCAGTACTTC. As protein: CASSSDTTYEQYF.

The chain carries TRBV19 and TRBJ2-2, with 8 bases that match TRBD2. V lost 2 bases to trimming and J lost 1 base; unmatched junction nucleotides: 0. This CDR3 is built from 15 residues. Per the germline V gene, CDR1 is LNHDA and CDR2 is SQIVND (reference sequence). CDR3 sequence (DNA): TGTGCCAGTAGTATAACTAGCGGGAACACCGGGGAGCTGTTTTTT. Amino acid sequence: CASSITSGNTGELFF.

The chain is built from TRBV30 and TRBJ1-5; 7 nucleotides match TRBD1. In germline, CDR1 is GTSNPN, CDR2 SVGIG (reference sequence). The CDR3 totals 15 residues. Trimming cost V 0 bases and J 5 bases; bases outside gene matches: 7. The CDR3 protein is CAWSVQPTGHQPQHF. In DNA, the CDR3 is TGTGCCTGGAGTGTACAGCCGACAGGGCATCAGCCCCAGCATTTT.